This entry features one TCR beta chain sequence. Antigen unknown. Primers included in the PCR were 60 Vbeta and 13 Jbeta primers. Libraries were prepared by immunoSEQ multiplex PCR; TCRdb keeps only in-frame clonotypes and omits some of them. The table shows over 75,000 clones, with less than 10% occurring only once. Though probably carrying unrecorded immune exposures, donors were nominally healthy at sampling. This sample is drawn from a study of cytomegalovirus exposure and HLA in healthy donors. This CDR3 has 15 amino acids. Germline CDR1 is SQVTM and CDR2 is ANQGSEA. The ends lost 4 bases at V and 3 bases at J; junction bases unmatched: 8. Study conclusions and caveats: Later, an analysis showed that TCR beta chains associated with HLA were more clonally expanded than others that were equally common. Later findings reportedly placed an Asian-associated ancestry cluster below the roughly 700-donor mean for N-insertions.

The sequencing input was PBMCs. The sequence came from a man aged 45-60 years in good health and CMV-seropositive. The chain combines TRBV29-1 with TRBJ2-3; 9 positions match TRBD2. The CDR3 bases are TGCAGCGTTGCGGGGACTAGCTTGGGTACAGATACGCAGTATTTT. Amino acid sequence: CSVAGTSLGTDTQYF.